Each of the 15 T cell receptor beta chains below was sequenced from the same sample in a study of blood T cell repertoires in COVID-19. Assay used: immunoSEQ multiplex PCR; TCRdb lists only in-frame clones, some missing. Of roughly 220,000 clones in the sample, around 82% were seen once. Sequenced sample: peripheral blood. These TCRs come from a woman between 55 and 75 years old with acute or convalescent COVID-19.

The V call is TRBV2, the J call TRBJ1-1; 12 nucleotides match TRBD1. With V trimmed by 6 bases and J by 5 bases, 10 bases remained unmatched. Germline V CDR1 and CDR2: SNHLY, FYNNEI. The CDR3 runs 16 residues. The DNA for the CDR3 is TGTGCCAGCAGCGACCGGGACAGGGGGCTTTGGACTGAAGCTTTCTTT. This codes for CASSDRDRGLWTEAFF.

This clone was counted between two and nine times. V is TRBV11-2 and J is TRBJ2-2, with 10 nucleotides matching TRBD2. CDR1 SGHAT and CDR2 FQNNGV come from the germline V gene. V lost 4 bases, J lost 5 bases, and 10 bases stayed unmatched. CDR3 length: 17 residues. The CDR3: CASSWEAGGPRTGELFF. The DNA for the CDR3 is TGTGCCAGCAGCTGGGAAGCGGGGGGGCCTAGGACCGGGGAGCTGTTTTTT.

The chain joins TRBV7-6 to TRBJ2-7; D unresolved. Trimming left V 3 bases short and J 6 bases short, with 9 bases between. Germline V gives CDR1 SGHVS, CDR2 FNYEAQ. This CDR3 spans 12 amino acids. DNA of the CDR3: TGTGCCAGCAGCTTGAACAAGTTCGAGCAGTACTTC. Amino acid sequence: CASSLNKFEQYF.

This sequence joins TRBV10-3 and TRBJ2-1; D is uncertain. The CDR3 spans 13 residues. Germline CDR1 reads ENHRY; CDR2 reads SYGVKD. The V and J ends lost 10 bases and 1 base respectively, with 11 bases between them. For the CDR3, the DNA is TGTGCCAGCGACGGCGGATCCTACAATGAGCAGTTCTTC. Translated: CASDGGSYNEQFF.

This chain joins TRBV18 and TRBJ1-4; 8 bases align to TRBD1. The germline V gene has CDR1 KGHSH and CDR2 LQKENI. V dropped 6 bases and J dropped 5; count of bases not matched to a gene: 8. The CDR3 has 15 amino acids. The CDR3 here is CASSPGGGRNEKLFF. The CDR3 DNA follows: TGTGCCAGCTCTCCAGGGGGCGGAAGAAATGAAAAACTGTTTTTT. The variable domain in full, completed from reference TRBV18 and TRBJ1-4, reads NAGVMQNPRHLVRRRGQEARLRCSPMKGHSHVYWYRQLPEEGLKFMVYLQKENIIDESGMPKERFSAEFPKEGPSILRIQQVVRGDSAAYFCASSPGGGRNEKLFFGSGTQLSVL.

The J gene is TRBJ1-1, the V gene TRBV7-9; 11 bases align to TRBD1. Per the germline V gene, CDR1 is SEHNR and CDR2 is FQNEAQ (reference sequence). V dropped 4 bases and J dropped 5; count of bases not matched to a gene: 6. The CDR3 loop spans 15 amino acids. The DNA for the CDR3 is TGTGCCAGCAGCTCTCCGGGACAGGGGGTAACTGAAGCTTTCTTT. This codes for CASSSPGQGVTEAFF.

This clone was detected only once. This chain links TRBV5-1 with TRBJ2-1; TRBD2 might be the D (5 bases). The germline CDR1 and CDR2 sequences are SGHRS and YFSETQ. The CDR3 is 16 residues long. Trimming removed 1 base from V and 0 bases from J, with 11 bases in between. The CDR3, as DNA: TGCGCCAGCAGCTTGTCCCCAGCGGACTCCTACAATGAGCAGTTCTTC. Protein sequence: CASSLSPADSYNEQFF.

This chain connects TRBV6-5 to TRBJ2-5; D is perhaps TRBD2 (5 bases). CDR3 length equals 15 residues. Per the germline V gene, CDR1 is MNHEY and CDR2 is SVGAGI. Trimming cost V 0 bases and J 2 bases, with 10 bases left between them. CDR3 loop: CASSYSPGGQETQYF. CDR3 DNA: TGTGCCAGCAGTTACTCTCCGGGCGGGCAAGAGACCCAGTACTTC.

The chain joins TRBV7-2 to TRBJ2-1; 12 bases align to TRBD2. V was clipped by 4 bases and J by 4 bases; unmatched bases: 2. CDR3 size: 15 residues. Per germline, CDR1 SGHTA and CDR2 FQGNSA. In nucleotides, the CDR3 is TGTGCCAGCAGCTACGGACTAGCGGGGTACAATGAGCAGTTCTTC. Amino acid sequence: CASSYGLAGYNEQFF.

This sequence joins TRBV9 and TRBJ2-2, with D perhaps TRBD2 (6 bases). Germline CDR1 reads SGDLS; CDR2 reads YYNGEE. CDR3 length: 15 amino acids. Trimming removed 7 bases at V and 9 bases at J, with 22 bases between. CDR3 sequence: CASEPGTLGRRELFF. In DNA, the CDR3 is TGTGCCAGCGAACCCGGGACTCTAGGACGTCGGGAGCTGTTTTTT.

The chain has TRBV7-6 and TRBJ1-6; TRBD1 matches at 10 bases. Germline V gives CDR1 SGHVS, CDR2 FNYEAQ. Germline trimming cut 5 bases from V and 8 bases from J; bases unmatched to any gene: 9. The CDR3 has 16 amino acids. The CDR3 loop is CASSAGQGVLDSPLHF. As DNA, the CDR3 is TGTGCCAGCAGCGCAGGACAGGGGGTCCTCGATTCACCCCTCCACTTT. Filled out from reference TRBV7-6 and TRBJ1-6, the complete variable domain reads GAGVSQSPRYKVTKRGQDVALRCDPISGHVSLYWYRQALGQGPEFLTYFNYEAQQDKSGLPNDRFSAERPEGSISTLTIQRTEQRDSAMYRCASSAGQGVLDSPLHFGNGTRLTVT.

The table lists this clone with a count of one. The chain recombines TRBV2 with TRBJ2-7; TRBD2 agrees at 12 bases. Losses at the gene ends were 6 bases for V and 5 bases for J; bases not matched to a gene: 8. This CDR3 contains 15 residues. CDR1 SNHLY and CDR2 FYNNEI come from the germline V gene. The CDR3 loop is CASRKTSGGKDEQYF. The CDR3 DNA reads as TGTGCCAGCAGGAAGACTAGCGGGGGAAAGGACGAGCAGTACTTC.

The rearrangement uses TRBV19 and TRBJ1-5, with D possibly being TRBD1 (5 bases). Germline CDR1 is LNHDA and CDR2 is SQIVND (reference sequence). This CDR3 is built from 13 residues. Trimming pared 6 bases from V and 9 bases from J, leaving 15 bases between. The CDR3 sequence: CASSGEGARPQHF. CDR3 coding DNA: TGTGCCAGTAGCGGAGAAGGGGCCCGGCCCCAGCATTTT.

The CDR3 spells CASSLGEGDYSNQPQHF. CDR3 DNA sequence: TGTGCCAGCAGTTTAGGAGAGGGCGATTATAGCAATCAGCCCCAGCATTTT. The V and J genes are TRBV28 and TRBJ1-5; D unresolved. Germline CDR1 MDHEN, CDR2 SYDVKM. The CDR3 is 17 residues long. V was shortened by 2 bases and J by 0 bases, with 14 bases between the two germline ends.

This clone was seen only once. The J gene is TRBJ1-2, the V gene TRBV10-3; a weak D match, TRBD1 (6 bases). The CDR3 totals 14 residues. Germline-derived CDR1 and CDR2 are ENHRY and SYGVKD. V lost 3 bases to trimming and J lost 4 bases, with 12 bases between them. The CDR3 sequence is CAISDLGHFYGYTF. CDR3 nucleotide sequence: TGTGCCATCAGTGATTTGGGACACTTCTATGGCTACACCTTC.